This TCR beta chain was documented in a study of T-cell reconstitution after alpha-beta-depleted transplantation in children. This clonotype was seen a handful of times. The CDR3 is 16 residues long. Trimming left V 5 bases short and J 1 base short, with 19 bases between. Germline CDR1 and CDR2: SGHRS and YFSETQ. TCRbeta library preparation incorporated unique molecular identifiers. TCRdb re-called the PCR reads through MiXCR, storing one row per CDR3 protein. Here the sample spans some 400,000 distinct CDR3 sequences, about a fifth being singletons. Specimen: PBMCs from the stem cell graft donor, collected from the stem cell graft. The V and J genes are TRBV5-1 and TRBJ2-7; TRBD1 is a possible D gene (5 bases). The source of this sequence is a human donor who donated a stem cell graft to a child with acute myeloid leukemia. CDR3 protein: CASSPLRQSLSYEQYF. The CDR3 DNA reads as TGCGCCAGCAGTCCGCTTCGACAGTCACTATCCTACGAGCAGTACTTC. Full variable domain (remainder filled in from reference TRBV5-1 and TRBJ2-7): KAGVTQTPRYLIKTRGQQVTLSCSPISGHRSVSWYQQTPGQGLQFLFEYFSETQRNKGNFPGRFSGRQFSNSRSEMNVSTLELGDSALYLCASSPLRQSLSYEQYFGPGTRLTVT.